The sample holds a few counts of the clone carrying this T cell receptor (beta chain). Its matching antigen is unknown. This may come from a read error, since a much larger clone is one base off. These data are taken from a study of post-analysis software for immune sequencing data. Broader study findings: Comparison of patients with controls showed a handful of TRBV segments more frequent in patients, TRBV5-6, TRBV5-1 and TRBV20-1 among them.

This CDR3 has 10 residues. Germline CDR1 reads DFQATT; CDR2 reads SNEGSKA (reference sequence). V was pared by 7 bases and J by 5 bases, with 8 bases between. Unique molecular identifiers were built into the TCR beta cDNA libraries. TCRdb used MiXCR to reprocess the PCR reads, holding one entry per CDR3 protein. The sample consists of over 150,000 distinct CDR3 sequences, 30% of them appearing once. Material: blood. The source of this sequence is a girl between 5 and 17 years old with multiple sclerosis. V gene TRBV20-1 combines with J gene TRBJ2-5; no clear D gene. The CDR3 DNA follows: TGCAGTGGCGTTTGGGAGACCCAGTACTTC. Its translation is CSGVWETQYF.